This T cell receptor beta chain was identified during a study of blood T cell repertoires in COVID-19. For the study at large: The United States, Italy and Spain provided the acute and convalescent COVID-19 samples. Sample material is recorded as cDNA or gDNA derived from T cells, B-cell-depleted T cells, or PBMCs.

This study enrolled people aged about 18 to 95 from about two dozen US geographic areas. Participants had their cohort set by participant-reported clinical history. TCRdb's copy holds only in-frame clones and misses some; the assay was immunoSEQ multiplex PCR. The data show over 200,000 clones, with under 85% seen just once and around 1.8% held by the top ten. The sequencing input was PBMCs or T cells enriched from blood (not recorded which). This clonotype originated in a man aged 60-69 years who had recovered from COVID-19.

The CDR3 DNA follows: TGTGCCAGCAGCTTAGCCAATGGGGCCAACGTCCTGACTTTC. It codes for CASSLANGANVLTF. This chain connects TRBV11-3 to TRBJ2-6; no firm D call. The V gene lost 1 base and the J gene lost 3 bases, with 4 bases spanning the gap. The CDR3 is 14 residues long. CDR1 is SGHNT, CDR2 YENEEA, per germline.